The subject of this entry is one TCR beta chain. What it binds is not known. The protocol was immunoSEQ multiplex PCR, while the TCRdb copy is restricted to in-frame clones and leaves out a portion. This repertoire shows 110,000 to 150,000 clones, over 80% found once; its top ten account for about 6.7%. CDR1 and CDR2 (germline): MDHEN, SYDVKM. This CDR3 region has 15 residues. Unmatched junction bases numbered 8, after V lost 6 bases and J lost 4 bases. This specimen comes from a study of cytomegalovirus exposure and HLA in healthy donors. Study results and caveats: Under in vitro conditions, a few CMV-associated chains were confirmed as specific for CMV antigens.

Input material: PBMCs. The receptor comes from a woman in her thirties in good health and CMV-seropositive. The chain joins TRBV28 to TRBJ2-1; 8 nucleotides align to TRBD1. The CDR3 loop is CASSPVTGVYNEQFF. CDR3 bases: TGTGCCAGCAGCCCCGTGACAGGGGTTTACAATGAGCAGTTCTTC.